This T cell receptor beta chain emerged from a study of blood T cells in healthy people across ages. On the study more broadly: Researchers report that template switching captured about one barcoded beta molecule per two T cells.

It was with a sample-barcoded 5' primer and a J-beta primer mix that a second PCR of roughly 6 to 12 cycles was run. TCRdb recomputed calls from the 5' RACE reads with MiXCR, one row per CDR3 protein. Found here are 1.5 million to 2 million distinct CDR3 sequences, about 50% of them singletons; the top ten hold roughly 2%. Study-wide results and limits: More naive CD4+ cells and higher diversity were found in long-lived than in aged donors.

Russia was home to the donors, healthy Caucasian individuals aged roughly 6 to 100. As to this clonotype: Its target is not known.

The CDR3 length is 17 residues. Germline V CDR1 and CDR2: SEHNR, FQNEAQ (reference sequence). This chain links TRBV7-9 with TRBJ2-7, with 7 bases matching TRBD2. TRBJ2-5 explains the end of the DNA better; the J call may be wrong. The TCR comes from a woman aged 35 to 49 in good health. The sequenced sample consisted of blood. The CDR3 reads CASSLVRGVLKEETQYF. The CDR3 DNA follows: TGTGCCAGCAGCTTAGTACGGGGGGTTTTGAAGGAAGAGACCCAGTACTTC.